Sequencing of this T cell receptor beta chain was carried out in a study of blood T cell repertoires in COVID-19. The Seattle site enrolled patients during active infection and followed them longitudinally. Per the study methods: Estimates of nucleated cell counts were drawn from the amplification of reference gene primers. This table comes from immunoSEQ multiplex PCR, and its TCRdb copy is limited to in-frame clones, with some not included. V and J calls and clone size are copied from that table; D and trimming were computed from the DNA. The table has roughly 260,000 clones, 91% seen once; the top ten hold around 2.5%. This CDR3 is built from 13 residues. Germline V gene data show CDR1 as PRHDT and CDR2 as FYEKMQ (reference sequence). J gave up 6 bases and V 5 bases, and 3 bases lay outside the gene matches.

The sequence was collected from a person aged 18-35 years with COVID-19, enrolled during active disease. J is TRBJ2-3 and V is TRBV13; 9 nucleotides line up with TRBD2. Material for sequencing was peripheral blood. Written as DNA, the CDR3 is TGTGCCAGCAGCACAACTAGCGGGGATACGCAGTATTTT. This sequence encodes CASSTTSGDTQYF.